The entry below describes one T cell receptor (beta chain). Germline CDR1 MNHEY, CDR2 SMNVEV (reference sequence). V trimming: 10 bases; J trimming: 0 bases; junction bases outside the gene matches: 4. This CDR3 comprises 13 residues. The table came from immunoSEQ multiplex PCR; TCRdb's copy has only in-frame clones and leaves some out. The table includes 150,000 to 200,000 clones, roughly 82% detected once. The entry originates in a study of blood T cell repertoires in COVID-19. The TCR comes from a man in his forties or fifties who had recovered from COVID-19. The chain uses TRBV27 and TRBJ2-5; 8 bases are a match to TRBD2. Input material: PBMCs or T cells enriched from blood (not recorded which). The DNA of the CDR3 is TGTGCCATCGGGAGGGCGTACCAAGAGACCCAGTACTTC. It specifies CAIGRAYQETQYF.